This T cell receptor (beta chain) stems from a study of response to subunit inactivated influenza vaccine. For this clonotype: What it binds is unknown.

Overall study results and limits: Each seasonal influenza vaccination recruits few new T cells, the authors suggested.

Germline values: CDR1 SGHTA, CDR2 FQGNSA. J lost 0 bases, V lost 2 bases, and 4 bases had no gene match. The CDR3 sequence is 15 residues long. TCRdb re-called the RT-PCR reads with MiXCR, one entry per CDR3 protein. The table includes 860,000 or so distinct CDR3 sequences, around 20% detected once. This specimen was PBMCs from blood, taken more than 4 days after vaccination. The chain recombines TRBV7-2 with TRBJ2-7; 7 nucleotides align to TRBD2. The sequence was obtained from a man in his forties or fifties who received an inactivated influenza vaccine. The CDR3: CASSLTLASSYEQYF. CDR3 nucleotide sequence: TGTGCCAGCAGCTTAACACTAGCGAGCTCCTACGAGCAGTACTTC. The full variable domain, completed using reference TRBV7-2 and TRBJ2-7, is GAGVSQSPSNKVTEKGKDVELRCDPISGHTALYWYRQSLGQGLEFLIYFQGNSAPDKSGLPSDRFSAERTGGSVSTLTIQRTQQEDSAVYLCASSLTLASSYEQYFGPGTRLTVT.